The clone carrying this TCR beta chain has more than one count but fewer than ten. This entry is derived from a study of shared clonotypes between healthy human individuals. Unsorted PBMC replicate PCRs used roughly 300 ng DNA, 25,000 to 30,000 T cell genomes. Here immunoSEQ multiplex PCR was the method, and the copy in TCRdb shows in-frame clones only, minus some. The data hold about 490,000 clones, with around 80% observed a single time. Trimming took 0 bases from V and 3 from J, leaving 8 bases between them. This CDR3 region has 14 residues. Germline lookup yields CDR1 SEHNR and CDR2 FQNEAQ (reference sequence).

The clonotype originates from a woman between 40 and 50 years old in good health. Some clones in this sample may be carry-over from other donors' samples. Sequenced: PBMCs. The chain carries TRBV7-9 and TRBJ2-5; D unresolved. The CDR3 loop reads CASSLAFSEETQYF. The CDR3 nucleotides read TGTGCCAGCAGCTTAGCGTTTTCAGAAGAGACCCAGTACTTC.